The clone carrying this T cell receptor (beta chain) was seen at least ten times. Its antigen is currently unknown. This record comes from a study of early T cells in non-severe SARS-CoV-2 infection. Across the study: RNA in bulk from unsorted whole blood was sequenced, and chains were unpaired.

Individual cDNA molecules received unique molecular identifiers. MiXCR, applied by TCRdb to the 5' RACE reads, yields one record per CDR3 protein. The sample shows 53,000 or so distinct CDR3 sequences, approximately 12% of them seen only once. Study-level points and caveats: In VDJdb matching, anti-spike CD8 responses were favored while private and CD4 specificities went missing.

This CDR3 spans 16 amino acids. Per the germline V gene, CDR1 is MGHDK and CDR2 is SYGVNS. The V gene end was trimmed by 1 base and the J gene end by 1 base; junction bases not matched to a gene: 3. The starting material was whole blood, obtained at baseline. The chain couples TRBV25-1 to TRBJ2-5; TRBD2 matches at 10 bases. The TCR comes from an adult who was a healthcare worker with PCR-confirmed SARS-CoV-2 infection or an uninfected control (not recorded which). The CDR3 is CASSEWLAGVQETQYF. The CDR3, as DNA: TGTGCCAGCAGTGAATGGCTAGCGGGAGTCCAAGAGACCCAGTACTTC.